The sequence of this T cell receptor (beta chain) was determined in a study of blood T cell repertoires in COVID-19. In the study overall: PBMCs, B-cell-depleted T cells, or T cells were the source of the cDNA or gDNA that made up the material.

Cohort 3 recovery required two negative PCRs, clearance, or symptom resolution. The data were produced by immunoSEQ multiplex PCR, yet TCRdb's version contains in-frame clones alone and is incomplete. The table lists hundreds of thousands of clones, over 75% of them singletons, with 2.5% to 3% in the top ten. The source of this sequence is a woman aged 25 to 39 who had recovered from COVID-19. The sequenced sample consisted of PBMCs or T cells enriched from blood (not recorded which).

The CDR3, as DNA: TGTGCCAGCAGTTACCGGGTTGGCACTGAAGCTTTCTTT. Its protein product is CASSYRVGTEAFF. This chain links TRBV6-5 with TRBJ1-1, with D unresolved. Trimming stripped 2 bases from V and 4 bases from J, with 8 bases between. This CDR3 contains 13 residues. Germline V gene lookup returns CDR1 MNHEY and CDR2 SVGAGI.